The rows below give T cell receptor beta chains drawn from one sample of a study of T cell repertoires in cytomegalovirus infection. For these TCRs, the target antigens are not known. Each CDR3 protein is one row after TCRdb ran MiXCR on the reads. The sample holds approximately 1,000,000 distinct CDR3 sequences; roughly 30% are singletons and the top ten take roughly 12%. Sample: cultured CD8+ T cells from PBMCs, taken from culture after CMV antigen stimulation. These receptors were taken from a human donor in good health (CMV status not recorded). Some clones in this sample may be carry-over from other donors' samples. Each CDR3 is given with its conserved first and last residue. The order of the fields is V gene, D gene, clone size, J gene, CDR3 DNA, CDR3 protein. A D gene is named only where the DNA matches it firmly. Not every row has a clone size; where given, it reads once, few, many or a size class.

TRBV12-5,TRBD2,few,TRBJ2-1,TGTGCTAGTGGTTTCCGTAGCGGGGGGGCCGACAATGAGCAGTTCTTC,CASGFRSGGADNEQFF
TRBV9,-,-,TRBJ1-1,TGTGCCAGCAGCCCCCCCCAGTCCACTGAAGCTTTCTTT,CASSPPQSTEAFF
TRBV4-2,TRBD2,once,TRBJ2-1,TGTGCCAGCAGCCAGGCTAGCGGGGAGAGCTCCTACAATGAGCAGTTCTTC,CASSQASGESSYNEQFF
TRBV4-1,TRBD1,few,TRBJ2-7,TGCGCCAGCAGCCATGACAGGGTCGCCTACGAGCAGTACTTC,CASSHDRVAYEQYF
TRBV20-1,-,-,TRBJ1-5,TGCAGTGCTCAGGGCTCAAATCAGCCCCAGCATTTT,CSAQGSNQPQHF
TRBV4-1,-,-,TRBJ2-7,TGCGCCAGCAGCCCCCCGGACAGTGGCGAGCAGTACTTC,CASSPPDSGEQYF
TRBV27,-,-,TRBJ2-7,TGTGCCAGCGGTTCTTACCAGGGACACTATAACGAGCAGTACTTC,CASGSYQGHYNEQYF
TRBV7-6,TRBD1,many,TRBJ2-2,TGTGCCAGCAGCATGACAGGGCCCGGGGAGCTGTTTTTT,CASSMTGPGELFF
TRBV6-6,-,-,TRBJ1-5,TGTGCCAGCACCCCGGAAAGGACATTAATCGCCTCCCAGCATTTT,CASTPERTLIASQHF
TRBV12-3/TRBV12-4,-,-,TRBJ1-2,TGTGCCAGCACTTTATGGGGGGTTGGGTTTAACTATGGCTACACCTTC,CASTLWGVGFNYGYTF
TRBV12-3/TRBV12-4,-,few,TRBJ1-6,TGTGCCAGCAGCCCCAGGGGACGGAGTGCAGCCAATTCACCCCTCCACTTT,CASSPRGRSAANSPLHF
TRBV2,TRBD2,few,TRBJ2-1,TGTGCCAGCAGTGAAAGGGCTAGCGGGGGTGAATGGAATGAGCAGTTCTTC,CASSERASGGEWNEQFF
TRBV7-9,-,few,TRBJ1-1,TGTGCCAGCAGCACCCCCTCCCAGGGTTGGTGGACTGAAGCTTTCTTT,CASSTPSQGWWTEAFF
TRBV28,TRBD1,few,TRBJ1-5,TGTGCCAGCAGTTTGCGGGACAGGGGAAATCAGCCCCAGCATTTT,CASSLRDRGNQPQHF
TRBV24-1,-,-,TRBJ1-5,TGTGCCACCAGTGGAGGAGGGGGCAATCAGCCCCAGCATTTT,CATSGGGGNQPQHF
TRBV7-6,-,many,TRBJ1-4,TGTGCCAGCAGCTTAGCGGCAGGGGAGGGGGAAAAACTGTTTTTT,CASSLAAGEGEKLFF
TRBV12-5,TRBD1,-,TRBJ1-5,TGTGCTAGTGGCCTGGGACAGAATCAGCCCCAGCATTTT,CASGLGQNQPQHF
TRBV13,-,-,TRBJ1-1,TGTGCCAGCAGCCCCAGACAAGCTGAAGCTTTCTTT,CASSPRQAEAFF
TRBV7-9,-,few,TRBJ2-7,TGTGCCAGCAGCTTAGCGATCGGGGTCAACTACGAGCAGTACTTC,CASSLAIGVNYEQYF
TRBV7-6,-,many,TRBJ1-4,TGTGCCAGCAGCCCAGGGGAAAGAGCAACTAATGAAAAACTGTTTTTT,CASSPGERATNEKLFF
TRBV11-1,-,few,TRBJ2-5,TGTGCCAGCAGCTTAGACGGGTCGGCCCGGGAATTGACCCAGTACTTC,CASSLDGSARELTQYF
TRBV5-5,-,few,TRBJ1-1,TGTGCCAGCAGCTTGGAGTCGGGAATCAGCACTGAAGCTTTCTTT,CASSLESGISTEAFF
TRBV7-9,-,-,TRBJ2-1,TGTGCCAGCAGCTTTGGGGGCCTCCCCTACAATGAGCAGTTCTTC,CASSFGGLPYNEQFF
TRBV7-9,-,few,TRBJ1-4,TGTGCCAGCAGTCGTCAGGATGAACTGTTTTTT,CASSRQDELFF
TRBV27,-,few,TRBJ2-1,TGTGCCAGCAGCCCCGGTTTCGGCGGCGACAATGAGCAGTTCTTC,CASSPGFGGDNEQFF
TRBV29-1,-,-,TRBJ2-7,TGCAGCGTTTCCGGCTCCTACGAGCAGTACTTC,CSVSGSYEQYF
TRBV10-3,-,-,TRBJ1-2,TGTGCCATTCCGGGACGGTCTGAGTATGGCTACACCTTC,CAIPGRSEYGYTF
TRBV27,-,few,TRBJ2-1,TGTGCCAGCAGTATCCCAGGGTTTGGAGAGCAGTTCTTC,CASSIPGFGEQFF